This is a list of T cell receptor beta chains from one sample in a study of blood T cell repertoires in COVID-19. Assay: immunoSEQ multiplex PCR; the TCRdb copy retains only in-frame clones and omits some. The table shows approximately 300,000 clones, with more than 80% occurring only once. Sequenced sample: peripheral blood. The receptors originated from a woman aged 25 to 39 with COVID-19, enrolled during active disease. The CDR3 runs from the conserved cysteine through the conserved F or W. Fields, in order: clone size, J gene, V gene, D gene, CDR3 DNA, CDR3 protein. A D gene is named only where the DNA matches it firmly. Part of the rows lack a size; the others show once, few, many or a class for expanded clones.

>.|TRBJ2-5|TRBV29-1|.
TGCAGCGTTGAGGGGAGGCAAGAGACCCAGTACTTC
CSVEGRQETQYF
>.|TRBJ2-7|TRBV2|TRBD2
TGTGCCAGCAGTCAAGGACTAGTAAGCTACGAGCAGTACTTC
CASSQGLVSYEQYF
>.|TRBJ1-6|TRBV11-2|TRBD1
TGTGCCAGCAGCCCCGACAGGGTGGTAGGGTCACCCCTCCACTTT
CASSPDRVVGSPLHF
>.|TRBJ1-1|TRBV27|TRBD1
TGTGCCAGCAAACAGGACAGGGGAGGTACTGAAGCTTTCTTT
CASKQDRGGTEAFF
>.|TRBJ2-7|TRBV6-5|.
TGTGCCAGCAGTTACTCGGGGACACTTAACGAGCAGTACTTC
CASSYSGTLNEQYF
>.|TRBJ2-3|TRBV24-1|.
TGTGCCACCAGTGCCGCGGTCACAGATACGCAGTATTTT
CATSAAVTDTQYF
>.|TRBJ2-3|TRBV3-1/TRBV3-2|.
TGTGCCAGCAGCCGAGCTGATACGCAGTATTTT
CASSRADTQYF
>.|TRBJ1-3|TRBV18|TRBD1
TGTGCCAGCTCCCCCGGGACAGGCTCTGGAAACACCATATATTTT
CASSPGTGSGNTIYF
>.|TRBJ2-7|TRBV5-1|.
TGCGCCAGCAGCTCTTACAGGGACGACGAGCAGTACTTC
CASSSYRDDEQYF
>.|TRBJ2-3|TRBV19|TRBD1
TGTGCCAGTAGTAGGGCGGGACAGGGCACAGATACGCAGTATTTT
CASSRAGQGTDTQYF
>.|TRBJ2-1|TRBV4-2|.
TGTGCCAGCAGCCAAGAGAGCGCTGCCTTATACAATGAGCAGTTCTTC
CASSQESAALYNEQFF
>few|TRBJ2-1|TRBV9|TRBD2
TGTGCCAGCAGCGTCGGCGGGAGTACCTACAATGAGCAGTTCTTC
CASSVGGSTYNEQFF
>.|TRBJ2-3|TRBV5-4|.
TGTGCCAGCAGCTTGGGGCCGACAGATACGCAGTATTTT
CASSLGPTDTQYF
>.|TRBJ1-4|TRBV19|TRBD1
TGTGCCAGTAGTATCCCCAACAGGGGGCCTACAACTAATGAAAAACTGTTTTTT
CASSIPNRGPTTNEKLFF
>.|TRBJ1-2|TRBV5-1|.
TGCGCCAGCAGCTTGACAACGTCCTATGGCTACACCTTC
CASSLTTSYGYTF
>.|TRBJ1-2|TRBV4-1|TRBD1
TGCGCCAGCAGCCAAGACGGGACAGGGCATTATGGCTACACCTTC
CASSQDGTGHYGYTF
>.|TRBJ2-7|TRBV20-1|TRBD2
TGCAGTGCTAGTACACTAGCGGGAGGGGGCTACGAGCAGTACTTC
CSASTLAGGGYEQYF
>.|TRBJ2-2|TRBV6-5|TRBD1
TGTGCCAGCACCAGGACAGGAGTGGACGGGGAGCTGTTTTTT
CASTRTGVDGELFF
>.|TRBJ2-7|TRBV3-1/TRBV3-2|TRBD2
TGTGCCAGCAGCCAAGAGAGGGCGGGAGGTCCCTACGAGCAGTACTTC
CASSQERAGGPYEQYF
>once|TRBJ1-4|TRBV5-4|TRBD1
TGTGCCAGCAGCTTGGCCACAGGGGGCGATAATGAAAAACTGTTTTTT
CASSLATGGDNEKLFF
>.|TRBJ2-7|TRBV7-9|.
TGTGCCAGCAGCTTATTTGGGGGCATCGGGACACCTACCGGCGAGCAGTACTTC
CASSLFGGIGTPTGEQYF
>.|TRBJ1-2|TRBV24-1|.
TGTGCCACCAGCCGCGGATATGGCTACACCTTC
CATSRGYGYTF
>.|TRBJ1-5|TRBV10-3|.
TGTGCCATCAGCGACAAAGGTGGGGACTATCAGCCCCAGCATTTT
CAISDKGGDYQPQHF
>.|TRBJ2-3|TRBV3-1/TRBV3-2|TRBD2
TGTGCCAGCAGCCAAGTGCCTAGCGGGAGAATGCGCACAGATACGCAGTATTTT
CASSQVPSGRMRTDTQYF
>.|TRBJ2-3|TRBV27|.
TGTGCCAGCAGCCCGCAGGAGGCCAGGACGCAGTATTTT
CASSPQEARTQYF
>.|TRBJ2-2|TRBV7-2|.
TGTGCCAGCAGCTTAGCATTAGTAACGGGGGAGCTGTTTTTT
CASSLALVTGELFF
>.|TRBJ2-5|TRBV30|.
TGTGCCTGGAGTGTATATAACAGGGAGACCCAGTACTTC
CAWSVYNRETQYF
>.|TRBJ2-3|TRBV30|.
TGTGCCTGGAGTGTAATGTCGGCGGGATGGTCAGATACGCAGTATTTT
CAWSVMSAGWSDTQYF
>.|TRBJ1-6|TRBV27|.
TGTGCCAGCAGTGGACAGTATAATAATTCACCCCTCCACTTT
CASSGQYNNSPLHF
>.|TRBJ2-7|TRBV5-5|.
TGTGCCAGCAGCCAATCAGGGGATACCTACGAGCAGTACTTC
CASSQSGDTYEQYF
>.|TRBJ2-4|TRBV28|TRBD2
TGTGCCAGCAGTGAGGGGAGGGCCGGTCTGGGCAAAAACATTCAGTACTTC
CASSEGRAGLGKNIQYF